These 8 T cell receptor beta chains originate from one sample sequenced in a study of blood T cell repertoires in COVID-19 (TCRdb year 2020). Libraries were made using the immunoSEQ multiplex PCR assay. The table was pulled from immuneACCESS by TCRdb, which kept in-frame rearrangements only. Such tables lose some clones; where checked, under half of the loss comes from unresolved V genes, and the rest has no known cause. This sample lists roughly 250,000 clones; over 80% were detected once. Clones ranked in the top ten supply approximately 3.4% of the sample. The material sequenced was PBMCs or T cells enriched from blood (not recorded which). These receptors all come from a woman between 40 and 50 years old who had been exposed to COVID-19.

The CDR3 coding sequence is TGTGCCAGCAGCTTAGGGGTGGCGGGAAATCAGCCCCAGCATTTT. It encodes CASSLGVAGNQPQHF. The chain employs TRBV11-2 and TRBJ1-5; no reliable D call. The CDR3 length is 15 residues. The germline gives CDR1 SGHAT, CDR2 FQNNGV. Trimming removed 1 base at V and 4 bases at J, with 11 bases between.

V and J are TRBV4-1 and TRBJ2-7; tentative D call: TRBD1 (5 bases). The CDR3 length is 15 residues. Germline V gene data show CDR1 as MGHRA and CDR2 as YSYEKL. Trimming took 3 bases from V and 3 from J, leaving 15 bases between them. The CDR3 sequence is CASSQTKTEYYEQYF. In nucleotides, the CDR3 is TGCGCCAGCAGCCAGACGAAGACAGAATACTACGAGCAGTACTTC.

This CDR3 is CASRAAGGTEAFF. As DNA, the CDR3 is TGTGCCAGCAGGGCGGCGGGAGGCACTGAAGCTTTCTTT. The chain is built from TRBV2 and TRBJ1-1, with D unclear. CDR3 length equals 13 residues. Germline loops: CDR1 SNHLY, CDR2 FYNNEI. Trimming cost V 6 bases and J 4 bases, with 12 bases left between them.

The chain uses TRBV25-1 and TRBJ2-7; the D gene is possibly TRBD2 (5 bases). Trimming removed 4 bases from V and 4 bases from J, with 11 bases in between. This CDR3 region has 13 residues. In germline, CDR1 is MGHDK, CDR2 SYGVNS. DNA of the CDR3: TGTGCCAGCAGTGCCCCGGGAAGGTACGAGCAGTACTTC. Translated, it gives CASSAPGRYEQYF.

The chain links TRBV28 to TRBJ2-5, with D maybe TRBD2 (5 bases). The V end was cut by 10 bases, the J end by 8 bases, with 23 bases between. The CDR3 length is 14 residues. Germline V gives CDR1 MDHEN, CDR2 SYDVKM. CDR3 loop: CAIQKDPEGGTQYF. The CDR3 DNA reads as TGTGCCATCCAAAAAGACCCCGAGGGCGGAACCCAGTACTTC.

The chain recombines TRBV2 with TRBJ1-1, with D tentatively TRBD1 (6 bases). The ends were cut back, 0 bases at V and 11 bases at J, with 16 bases in the middle. The germline V gene encodes CDR1 SNHLY and CDR2 FYNNEI. The CDR3 consists of 14 residues. CDR3 protein: CASSEAIGGAKAFF. The CDR3 nucleotides are TGTGCCAGCAGTGAAGCGATCGGGGGGGCGAAGGCTTTCTTT.

The chain is built from TRBV6-5 and TRBJ2-1; tentatively, D is TRBD2 (5 bases). Trimming left V 0 bases short and J 8 bases short, with 17 bases between. CDR1 and CDR2 (germline): MNHEY, SVGAGI. The CDR3 runs 16 residues. CDR3 in DNA: TGTGCCAGCAGTTACTCACCCGGGATATTCATGGATGAGCAGTTCTTC. Encoded protein: CASSYSPGIFMDEQFF.

The V call is TRBV5-1, the J call TRBJ1-2; 9 bases are a match to TRBD1. CDR3 length: 15 amino acids. Germline lookup yields CDR1 SGHRS and CDR2 YFSETQ. The V gene end was trimmed by 3 bases and the J gene end by 2 bases; junction bases not matched to a gene: 5. CDR3 residues: CASSWGTGLNYGYTF. As DNA, the CDR3 is TGCGCCAGCAGCTGGGGGACAGGGCTGAACTATGGCTACACCTTC.